Reported below is one T cell receptor (beta chain). Its antigen is currently unknown. The sample comes from a study of cytomegalovirus exposure and HLA in healthy donors. Study-level results: CMV serostatus was the sole immune exposure information available. CMV antigen specificity was confirmed in vitro for a few CMV-associated chains. The majority of CMV-associated TCR beta chains were reported as apparently HLA-restricted in a later analysis.

With 60 Vbeta and 13 Jbeta primers, the PCR was carried out. As processed by the authors: Later, about 80 million unique TCR beta chains were counted in an analysis, and 8.5 million to 13 million of them were shared. Assay used: immunoSEQ multiplex PCR; TCRdb lists only in-frame clones, some missing. V, J and clone size are taken as reported in that table, and D and trimming were inferred from the DNA itself. In all, the sample yields about 110,000 clones. The sample was PBMCs. The TCR was taken from a man aged 50-59 years in good health and CMV-seronegative.

CDR3 amino acids: CASSRGWSTDTQYF. The DNA for the CDR3 is TGTGCCAGCTCGCGAGGCTGGAGCACAGATACGCAGTATTTT. The rearrangement joins TRBV2 to TRBJ2-3; D gene uncertain. Germline loops: CDR1 SNHLY, CDR2 FYNNEI. CDR3 length: 14 amino acids. Trimming removed 8 bases at V and 0 bases at J, with 12 bases between.